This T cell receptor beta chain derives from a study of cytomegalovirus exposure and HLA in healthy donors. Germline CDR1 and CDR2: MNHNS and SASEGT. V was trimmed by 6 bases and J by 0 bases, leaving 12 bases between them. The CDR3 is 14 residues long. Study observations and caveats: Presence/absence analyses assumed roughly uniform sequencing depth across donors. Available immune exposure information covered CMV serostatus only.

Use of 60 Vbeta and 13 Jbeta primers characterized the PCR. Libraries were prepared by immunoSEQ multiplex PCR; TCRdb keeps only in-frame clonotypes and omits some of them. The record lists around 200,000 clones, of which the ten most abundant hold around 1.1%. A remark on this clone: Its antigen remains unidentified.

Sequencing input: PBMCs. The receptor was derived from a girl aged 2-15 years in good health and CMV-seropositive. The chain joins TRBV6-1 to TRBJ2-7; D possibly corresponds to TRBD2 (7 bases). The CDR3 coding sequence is TGTGCCAGCAGGAAGGGAGGGGGCTCCTACGAGCAGTACTTC. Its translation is CASRKGGGSYEQYF.